The 20 T cell receptor beta chains in this list originate from one sample, sequenced in a study of persistence of HIV-infected CD4 T cells. Sequencing used immunoSEQ version 4 in survey mode. The protocol was immunoSEQ multiplex PCR, while the TCRdb copy is restricted to in-frame clones and leaves out a portion. The data contain tens of thousands of clones, 78% of them singletons. These receptors have no identified antigens. An overlapping HIV-1 Gag peptide pool stimulated these cells at 0.85 to 1 ug/peptide/mL. Sorted nonresponding memory CD4+ T cells were CD40L-negative, CD69-negative, CD45RO-high. The sample here was CD4+ T cells sorted from PBMCs after approximately 18-hour stimulation, taken from a patient who received antiretroviral therapy. All receptors come from an adult man with HIV who was CMV-seropositive.

The chain links TRBV4-2 to TRBJ1-5; D unclear. This CDR3 region has 14 residues. V lost 0 bases and J 5 bases, leaving 8 bases between the germline ends. CDR1 LGHNA and CDR2 YNFKEQ come from the germline V gene. The CDR3 DNA follows: TGTGCCAGCAGCCAAGATCAAGGAGATCAGCCCCAGCATTTT. This translates into CASSQDQGDQPQHF.

There are a few counts of this clone. The rearrangement joins TRBV21-1 to TRBJ1-3; whether TRBD1, the table's D call, matches the DNA was not checked. TRBV21-1 is recorded as a pseudogene. The CDR3 loop spans 17 amino acids. CDR3 in amino acids: CASSKVGTGLSGNTIYF. Written as DNA, the CDR3 is TGTGCCAGCAGCAAAGTGGGGACAGGACTCTCTGGAAACACCATATATTTT.

V usage is TRBV2 and J usage is TRBJ1-1; no firm D call. The CDR3 sequence is 11 residues long. Germline values: CDR1 SNHLY, CDR2 FYNNEI. Deletions cut 6 bases from V and 3 bases from J, with 5 bases between. CDR3 nucleotides: TGTGCCAGCAGAGTTGACACTGAAGCTTTCTTT. Protein: CASRVDTEAFF.

The rearrangement joins TRBV10-1 to TRBJ2-2, with 12 bases matching TRBD1. The CDR3 has 17 amino acids. Germline V lookup: CDR1 WNHNN, CDR2 SYGVQD (reference sequence). Trimming took 0 bases from V and 6 from J; bases not matched to a gene: 5. DNA for the CDR3: TGCGCCAGCAGTGAGTCGGGGGGACAGGGGGCCTCCGGGGAGCTGTTTTTT. It yields the protein CASSESGGQGASGELFF.

The V gene is TRBV11-2, the J gene TRBJ2-2; 10 nucleotides line up with TRBD2. Trimming at V came to 5 bases and at J to 2 bases, leaving 5 bases not matched to a gene. Germline CDR1 is SGHAT and CDR2 is FQNNGV. The CDR3 loop spans 16 amino acids. CDR3 nucleotide sequence: TGTGCCAGCAGCATATCTAGCGGGAGCAACACCGGGGAGCTGTTTTTT. Translated, it gives CASSISSGSNTGELFF.

This chain uses TRBV7-2 with TRBJ1-1; TRBD1 might be the D (6 bases). Trimming left V 5 bases short and J 5 bases short, with 18 bases between. CDR1 is SGHTA, CDR2 FQGNSA, per germline. The CDR3 loop spans 15 amino acids. The DNA of the CDR3 is TGTGCCAGCAGCCCACCAGGGGCAGGGCGGACTGAAGCTTTCTTT. Translating it yields CASSPPGAGRTEAFF.

As concerns this clone: One end of the junction fails to match germline, which may point to a read error. CDR3 sequence reads: CASSLGESTQETQYF. The CDR3 nucleotides read TGTGCCAGCAGTTTAGGGGAGTCTACGCAAGAGACCCAGTACTTC. The chain is built from TRBV11-3 and TRBJ2-5; D may match TRBD1 or TRBD2 (5 bases each). The CDR3 contains 15 residues. Per germline, CDR1 SGHNT and CDR2 YENEEA.

The gene calls are TRBV19 and TRBJ2-7, with 9 nucleotides matching TRBD1. The CDR3 consists of 16 residues. The J segment lost 5 bases and the V segment lost 4 bases, leaving 12 bases of the junction unmatched. The germline CDR1 and CDR2 sequences are LNHDA and SQIVND (reference sequence). CDR3 sequence reads: CASSKNPGTGLDEQYF. Written as DNA, the CDR3 is TGTGCCAGTAGTAAGAACCCCGGGACAGGGCTCGACGAGCAGTACTTC.

The V call is TRBV3-1 (or the pseudogene TRBV3-2), the J call TRBJ1-4; the match to TRBD1 covers 8 bases. The CDR3 runs 16 residues. Germline CDR1 and CDR2: LGHDT and YNNKEL (reference sequence). V was pared by 5 bases and J by 6 bases, with 11 bases of the junction left unmatched. In nucleotides, the CDR3 is TGTGCCAGCAGCGACCGTCCCTCCAGGGGGCATGAAAAACTGTTTTTT. Its protein is CASSDRPSRGHEKLFF.

The chain joins TRBV27 to TRBJ1-6; D is unclear. The CDR3 contains 13 residues. V lost 4 bases and J 7 bases, leaving 8 bases between the germline ends. CDR1 and CDR2 (germline): MNHEY, SMNVEV (reference sequence). Written as DNA, the CDR3 is TGTGCCAGCAGTTATTACGACAATTCACCCCTCCACTTT. Encoded protein: CASSYYDNSPLHF.

For the CDR3, the DNA is TGTGCCAGCAAGGAAATTGGGTCACCTAATGAAAAACTGTTTTTT. Its protein is CASKEIGSPNEKLFF. V usage is TRBV5-6 and J usage is TRBJ1-4; D gene unclear. Trimming took 6 bases from V and 3 from J, leaving 15 bases between them. Germline V gene sequence: CDR1 SGHDT, CDR2 YYEEEE. This CDR3 spans 15 amino acids.

This clone was detected a few times. The rearrangement joins TRBV18 to TRBJ1-4; possibly TRBD1 for D (6 bases). Trimming left V 4 bases short and J 12 bases short, with 18 bases between. Germline V gene data show CDR1 as KGHSH and CDR2 as LQKENI. The CDR3 is made up of 14 amino acids. The CDR3 nucleotides are TGTGCCAGCTCACGAATACAGGGACAAGGAGAACTGTTTTTT. It is translated as CASSRIQGQGELFF.

This clone was detected a few times. The chain recombines TRBV5-4 with TRBJ2-2; TRBD2 matches 9 bases. CDR3 size: 18 residues. The J segment lost 2 bases and the V segment lost 4 bases, leaving 12 bases of the junction unmatched. Germline CDR1 reads SGHNT; CDR2 reads YYREEE (reference sequence). CDR3 sequence reads: CASSPRGNSGGNTGELFF. Here the CDR3 DNA reads TGTGCCAGCAGCCCCAGGGGGAATAGCGGGGGTAACACCGGGGAGCTGTTTTTT.

The chain uses TRBV6-6 and TRBJ1-1; D gene unclear. The CDR3 runs 11 residues. Germline CDR1 and CDR2: MNHNY and SVGAGI (reference sequence). For the CDR3, the DNA is TGTGCTTGTGGCGGTCCCGGTGAAGCTTTCTTT. This codes for CACGGPGEAFF.

The chain employs TRBV5-1 and TRBJ1-1, with 9 positions matching TRBD1. This CDR3 has 17 residues. V lost 0 bases, J lost 0 bases, and 6 bases stayed unmatched. The germline CDR1 and CDR2 sequences are SGHRS and YFSETQ. In DNA, the CDR3 is TGCGCCAGCAGCTTGGGACAGGGGGTAAGACTGAACACTGAAGCTTTCTTT. As protein: CASSLGQGVRLNTEAFF.

V gene TRBV19 combines with J gene TRBJ1-1; tentatively, D is TRBD1 (5 bases). The germline V gene has CDR1 LNHDA and CDR2 SQIVND (reference sequence). There are 14 residues in the CDR3. Deletions cut 3 bases from V and 0 bases from J, with 8 bases between. The CDR3 DNA is TGTGCCAGTAGTATCCGGGGGGTGAACACTGAAGCTTTCTTT. Translated, it gives CASSIRGVNTEAFF.

V gene TRBV7-9 combines with J gene TRBJ2-2; the match to TRBD1 covers 10 bases. Germline V gene sequence: CDR1 SEHNR, CDR2 FQNEAQ (reference sequence). The CDR3 is 17 residues long. Unmatched junction bases numbered 7, after V lost 2 bases and J lost 4 bases. The chain's CDR3 is CASSLPKGTGATGELFF. The CDR3, as DNA: TGTGCCAGCAGCTTACCCAAGGGGACAGGGGCCACCGGGGAGCTGTTTTTT.

J is TRBJ2-3 and V is TRBV18; possible D gene TRBD1, 6 bases. Germline V gene data show CDR1 as KGHSH and CDR2 as LQKENI. The CDR3 has 14 residues. Trimming removed 4 bases from V and 2 bases from J, with 10 bases in between. CDR3 sequence: CASSLGTYTDTQYF. Here the CDR3 DNA reads TGTGCCAGCTCACTAGGGACATACACAGATACGCAGTATTTT.

The chain uses TRBV30 and TRBJ2-7, with D perhaps given as TRBD1 or TRBD2 (5 bases each). The CDR3 loop spans 13 amino acids. CDR1 and CDR2 from the germline V gene are GTSNPN and SVGIG (reference sequence). The germline V and J ends were trimmed by 6 bases and 3 bases, with 15 bases remaining between them. CDR3 nucleotide sequence: TGTGCCTGCTCTGGGGGAGCTATCTACGAGCAGTACTTC. It specifies CACSGGAIYEQYF.

This clone has only a few counts. The rearrangement links TRBV24-1 to TRBJ1-2, with no clear D. The CDR3 is made up of 14 amino acids. Germline CDR1 KGHDR, CDR2 SFDVKD. V lost 3 bases, J lost 7 bases, and 14 bases lay in between. DNA of the CDR3: TGTGCCACCAGTGATGAATATCGATCAACTGGCTACACCTTC. This encodes CATSDEYRSTGYTF.